What follows describes a single T cell receptor (beta chain). Antigen: not known. From the germline J gene comes the end of the CDR3, since the read stops 3 residues before it. The CDR3 extends over 13 amino acids. V was pared by 5 bases and J by 6 bases, with 13 bases between. Germline CDR1 and CDR2: SEHNR and FQNEAQ (reference sequence). Repertoires were generated with immunoSEQ multiplex PCR, while TCRdb's copy carries only in-frame clones and drops some. The sample features about 27,000 clones, with approximately 10% in its top ten. The data were taken from a study of T cells in women clearing cervical HPV infection. Overall study findings and caveats: Repertoire richness, not evenness, was significantly elevated in CIN3+ cases versus controls. Each sample's T-cell count was unknown, possibly confounding richness.

This TCR came from a woman between 18 and 75 years old with a cervical HPV16 infection that either progressed to CIN3+ or cleared (not recorded which). The specimen sequenced was blood buffy coat. V gene TRBV7-9 combines with J gene TRBJ1-2; perhaps TRBD1 as D (5 bases). The CDR3 sequence: CASSLPTGDGYTF. CDR3 DNA (partial): TGTGCCAGCAGCCTCCCGACGGGGGATGGC.